These T cell receptor beta chains were read from a single sample in a study of shared clonotypes between healthy human individuals. Generated by immunoSEQ multiplex PCR, the TCRdb table keeps only in-frame clones and is missing some. The sample has under 350,000 clones; roughly 84% are singletons. Sequencing was done on a sample of memory CD8+ T cells sorted from blood. Receptors originate from a man aged 18 to 29 in good health. Each CDR3 is given with its conserved first and last residue. D genes are given only for firm matches. Part of the rows lack a size; the others show once, few, many or a class for expanded clones.

>.|.|TRBV29-1|TRBJ2-1
CSVVREVSNEQFF
TGCAGCGTTGTTAGGGAGGTTAGCAATGAGCAGTTCTTC
>.|.|TRBV30|TRBJ1-6
CAWSYEDLEPLHF
TGTGCCTGGAGTTATGAGGACTTGGAACCCCTCCACTTT
>.|TRBD1|TRBV29-1|TRBJ2-7
CSAETGSSYEQYF
TGCAGCGCCGAGACAGGGAGCTCCTACGAGCAGTACTTC
>.|TRBD1|TRBV29-1|TRBJ2-7
CSVELTGVYEQYF
TGCAGCGTTGAACTAACAGGGGTCTACGAGCAGTACTTC
>.|TRBD1|TRBV4-1|TRBJ1-1
CASSLRDSMNTEAFF
TGCGCCAGCAGCCTACGGGACAGCATGAACACTGAAGCTTTCTTT
>once|.|TRBV30|TRBJ2-1
CLGSGDAYNEQFF
TGTCTCGGGTCGGGGGACGCCTACAATGAGCAGTTCTTC
>.|.|TRBV6-5|TRBJ2-2
CASTPTGETGELFF
TGTGCCAGCACTCCGACAGGCGAGACCGGGGAGCTGTTTTTT
>.|.|TRBV2|TRBJ2-7
CASSAGLSYEQYF
TGTGCCAGCAGTGCGGGACTCTCCTACGAGCAGTACTTC
>.|.|TRBV15|TRBJ2-5
CATSKRDQETQYF
TGTGCCACCAGCAAACGGGACCAAGAGACCCAGTACTTC
>.|.|TRBV11-2|TRBJ2-7
CASSLDHGVEQYF
TGTGCCAGCAGCTTAGATCACGGGGTCGAGCAGTACTTC
>.|TRBD1|TRBV7-9|TRBJ2-7
CASSPRSGQGVGEQYF
TGTGCCAGCAGCCCCCGATCTGGACAGGGCGTCGGCGAGCAGTACTTC
>.|TRBD1|TRBV7-9|TRBJ1-5
CASSGGTGGLDQPQHF
TGTGCCAGCAGCGGCGGGACAGGTGGGCTTGATCAGCCCCAGCATTTT
>.|TRBD1|TRBV6-5|TRBJ1-1
CASSFTGGTEAFF
TGTGCCAGCAGTTTTACAGGGGGCACTGAAGCTTTCTTT
>.|TRBD2|TRBV4-1|TRBJ2-3
CASSLRLAGTISTDTQYF
TGCGCCAGCAGCCTCCGACTAGCGGGGACCATTAGCACAGATACGCAGTATTTT